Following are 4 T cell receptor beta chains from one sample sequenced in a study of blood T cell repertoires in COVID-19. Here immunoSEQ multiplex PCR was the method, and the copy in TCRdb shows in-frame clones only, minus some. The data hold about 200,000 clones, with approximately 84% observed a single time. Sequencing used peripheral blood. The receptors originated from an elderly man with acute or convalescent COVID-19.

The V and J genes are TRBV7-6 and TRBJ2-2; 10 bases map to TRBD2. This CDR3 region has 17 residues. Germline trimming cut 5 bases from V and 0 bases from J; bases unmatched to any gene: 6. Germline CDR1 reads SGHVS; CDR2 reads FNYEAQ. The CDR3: CASSLLSGRTNTGELFF. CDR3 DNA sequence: TGTGCCAGCAGCCTCCTTAGCGGGAGGACGAACACCGGGGAGCTGTTTTTT.

As DNA, the CDR3 is TGTGCCAGCAGTGAGTCCCTGGTGGGCGGGAGCTCCTACAATGAGCAGTTCTTC. Amino acids: CASSESLVGGSSYNEQFF. This chain links TRBV6-1 with TRBJ2-1, with TRBD2 matching 7 bases. Looked up from germline, CDR1 is MNHNS and CDR2 is SASEGT. The CDR3 loop spans 18 amino acids. The trim removed 3 bases at V and 0 bases at J, leaving 11 bases unmatched.

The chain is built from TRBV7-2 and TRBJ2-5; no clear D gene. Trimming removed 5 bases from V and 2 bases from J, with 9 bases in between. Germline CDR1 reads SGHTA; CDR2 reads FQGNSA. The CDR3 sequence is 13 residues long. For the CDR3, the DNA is TGTGCCAGCAGCCCTTTCCTTCAAGAGACCCAGTACTTC. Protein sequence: CASSPFLQETQYF.

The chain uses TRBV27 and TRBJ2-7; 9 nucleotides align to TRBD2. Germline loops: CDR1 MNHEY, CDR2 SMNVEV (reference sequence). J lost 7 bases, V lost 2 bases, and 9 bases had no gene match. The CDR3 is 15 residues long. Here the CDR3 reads CASSLRLAGDAEQYF. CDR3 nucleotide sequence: TGTGCCAGCAGTTTAAGGTTAGCGGGGGACGCTGAGCAGTACTTC.